These 17 T cell receptor beta chains were sequenced from one sample in a study of CD8 T cells in ankylosing spondylitis. TCRdb used MiXCR to reprocess the 5' RACE reads, holding one entry per CDR3 protein. The sample includes 150,000 to 200,000 distinct CDR3 sequences, around a sixth of them seen just once. Sequencing was carried out using blood, either unsorted or a sorted T cell fraction (not recorded which). These receptors were taken from a male donor aged 10-35 years with ankylosing spondylitis or in good health (not recorded which).

This clonotype was detected many times. The chain links TRBV12-3 or TRBV12-4 to TRBJ1-5, with D unclear. Trimming took off 2 bases at V and 10 bases at J, with 9 bases between the two ends. CDR3 length: 12 residues. The CDR3 loop is CASSLWGDPQHF. The CDR3 DNA is TGTGCCAGCAGTTTATGGGGAGATCCCCAGCATTTT.

This clonotype has just a few counts. The rearrangement links TRBV9 to TRBJ2-4, with D maybe TRBD1 (6 bases). Trimming stripped 4 bases from V and 3 bases from J, with 11 bases between. CDR3 length equals 14 residues. Germline V gene data show CDR1 as SGDLS and CDR2 as YYNGEE. For the CDR3, the DNA is TGTGCCAGCAGCTCCGGGACAAGCAAAAACATTCAGTACTTC. As protein: CASSSGTSKNIQYF.

The sample holds many counts of this clonotype. The chain combines TRBV3-1 with TRBJ2-7; D is possibly TRBD1 (6 bases). The CDR3 has 15 amino acids. V shed 1 base and J shed 4 bases, with 14 bases lying between them. Germline V gene sequence: CDR1 LGHDT, CDR2 YNNKEL (reference sequence). The CDR3 protein is CASSQAARGLYEQYF. The CDR3 DNA follows: TGTGCCAGCAGCCAAGCTGCCAGGGGCCTGTACGAGCAGTACTTC.

The chain recombines TRBV12-5 with TRBJ1-5; the D gene is possibly TRBD1 (6 bases). The CDR3 is made up of 15 amino acids. V lost 6 bases and J 5 bases, leaving 17 bases between the germline ends. Looked up from germline, CDR1 is LGHNT and CDR2 is FRNRAP. CDR3 sequence: CASGGTDSYYQPQHF. The CDR3 nucleotides are TGTGCTAGTGGAGGAACGGACAGTTATTATCAGCCCCAGCATTTT.

This clonotype is a singleton in its sample. One end of the junction fails to match germline, which may point to a read error. The chain recombines TRBV11-2 with TRBJ2-1; TRBD2 matches at 11 bases. The CDR3 totals 14 residues. The germline CDR1 and CDR2 sequences are SGHAT and FQNNGV. CDR3 region: CTSSLTSGRTEQFF. The CDR3 bases are TGTACCAGCAGCTTAACTAGCGGGAGAACTGAGCAGTTCTTC.

This clonotype has at least ten counts. J is TRBJ2-1 and V is TRBV7-8; 9 bases align to TRBD2. Trimming removed 1 base from V and 4 bases from J; junction bases left unmatched: 8. This CDR3 is 17 amino acids long. Germline CDR1 reads SGHVS; CDR2 reads FQNEAQ. CDR3 sequence: CASSLDRGRAAYNEQFF. In DNA, the CDR3 is TGTGCCAGCAGCTTAGATCGCGGGAGGGCCGCATACAATGAGCAGTTCTTC. Full variable domain (missing parts from reference TRBV7-8 and TRBJ2-1): GAGVSQSPRYKVAKRGQDVALRCDPISGHVSLFWYQQALGQGPEFLTYFQNEAQLDKSGLPSDRFFAERPEGSVSTLKIQRTQQEDSAVYLCASSLDRGRAAYNEQFFGPGTRLTVL.

This clonotype was seen at least ten times. The chain is built from TRBV5-1 and TRBJ1-4, with 8 bases matching TRBD1. There are 15 residues in the CDR3. The V and J ends lost 4 bases and 8 bases, in that order; junction bases with no gene match: 10. The germline CDR1 and CDR2 sequences are SGHRS and YFSETQ. Written as DNA, the CDR3 is TGCGCCAGCAGCCCTAGAGGACAGGGCGGCGAAAAACTGTTTTTT. It is translated as CASSPRGQGGEKLFF.

V is TRBV12-3 or TRBV12-4 and J is TRBJ2-3, with 7 bases fitting TRBD1. The CDR3 extends over 14 amino acids. With 5 bases clipped from V and 4 bases from J, the junction kept 6 bases outside the gene matches. CDR3 region: CASSRNRGPDTQYF. The CDR3, as DNA: TGTGCCAGCAGTCGTAACAGGGGCCCAGATACGCAGTATTTT.

The rearrangement uses TRBV15 and TRBJ2-7, with no clear D. This CDR3 is built from 12 residues. Germline assignment: CDR1 LNHNV and CDR2 YYDKDF (reference sequence). Trimming left V 3 bases short and J 9 bases short, with 12 bases between. CDR3 amino acids: CATSSVVGMQYF. The DNA of the CDR3 is TGTGCCACCAGCAGTGTGGTGGGCATGCAGTACTTC.

In this sample, this clonotype turned up many times. J is TRBJ2-7 and V is TRBV21-1. TRBV21-1 is given as a pseudogene. The CDR3 is 17 residues long. The CDR3 here is CASSKVQVNLGVYEQYV. Written as DNA, the CDR3 is TGTGCCAGCAGCAAGGTTCAGGTAAATCTTGGTGTCTACGAGCAGTACGTC.

This clonotype has ten or more counts. The CDR3 DNA is TGTGCCAGCAGCGACAGGGGCCGTGGGAATACGCAGTATTTT. Its protein product is CASSDRGRGNTQYF. V and J are TRBV6-5 and TRBJ2-3; TRBD1 matches 8 bases. V lost 6 bases and J lost 7; bases outside the gene matches: 9. The CDR3 loop spans 14 amino acids. The germline CDR1 and CDR2 sequences are MNHEY and SVGAGI.

This clonotype was seen more than once but under ten times. This chain links TRBV6-5 with TRBJ2-7; 9 nucleotides align to TRBD2. Germline CDR1 MNHEY, CDR2 SVGAGI. This CDR3 spans 15 amino acids. Unmatched junction bases numbered 8, after V lost 6 bases and J lost 2 bases. The CDR3 DNA follows: TGTGCCAGCAGCTACCCTAGCGGGAAGACCTACGAGCAGTACTTC. Protein: CASSYPSGKTYEQYF.

This clonotype was counted ten times or more. The rearrangement uses TRBV12-3 or TRBV12-4 and TRBJ2-2, with no clear D. With 8 bases removed from V and 6 bases from J, the gap between germline ends came to 13 bases. The CDR3 is 13 amino acids. The DNA for the CDR3 is TGTGCCAGCGGACCAGGACCGGCCGGGGAGCTGTTTTTT. This codes for CASGPGPAGELFF.

This clonotype occurred a few times. The CDR3 sequence: CAISESGGRMQFF. CDR3 DNA sequence: TGTGCCATCAGTGAGAGCGGGGGGCGCATGCAGTTCTTC. J is TRBJ2-1 and V is TRBV10-3; TRBD2 matches at 9 bases. CDR1 ENHRY and CDR2 SYGVKD come from the germline V gene. With V trimmed by 2 bases and J by 12 bases, 5 bases remained unmatched. The CDR3 extends over 13 amino acids.

This clonotype was found many times. The J gene is TRBJ1-5, the V gene TRBV4-1; D is perhaps TRBD1 (6 bases). The ends were cut back, 5 bases at V and 5 bases at J, with 7 bases in the middle. From germline, CDR1 is MGHRA and CDR2 YSYEKL. The CDR3 is 12 amino acids. The CDR3 loop is CASSSGDQPQHF. The CDR3 DNA reads TGCGCCAGCAGCTCAGGGGATCAGCCCCAGCATTTT.

This clonotype occurred many times. CDR3 coding DNA: TGTGCCAGCAGCGTACAAGCGGGAGTCACCGGGGAGCTGTTTTTT. This encodes CASSVQAGVTGELFF. V usage is TRBV9 and J usage is TRBJ2-2; 8 nucleotides align to TRBD2. Germline loops: CDR1 SGDLS, CDR2 YYNGEE. This CDR3 has 15 residues. V was pared by 1 base and J by 4 bases, with 3 bases of the junction left unmatched.

Many counts were recorded for this clonotype. CDR3 sequence: CASSFYRDTQYF. DNA of the CDR3: TGTGCCAGCAGCTTTTATCGGGATACGCAGTATTTT. V and J are TRBV7-6 and TRBJ2-3, with D unresolved. The CDR3 has 12 amino acids. Germline V gives CDR1 SGHVS, CDR2 FNYEAQ. V was shortened by 3 bases and J by 6 bases, with 7 bases between the two germline ends.